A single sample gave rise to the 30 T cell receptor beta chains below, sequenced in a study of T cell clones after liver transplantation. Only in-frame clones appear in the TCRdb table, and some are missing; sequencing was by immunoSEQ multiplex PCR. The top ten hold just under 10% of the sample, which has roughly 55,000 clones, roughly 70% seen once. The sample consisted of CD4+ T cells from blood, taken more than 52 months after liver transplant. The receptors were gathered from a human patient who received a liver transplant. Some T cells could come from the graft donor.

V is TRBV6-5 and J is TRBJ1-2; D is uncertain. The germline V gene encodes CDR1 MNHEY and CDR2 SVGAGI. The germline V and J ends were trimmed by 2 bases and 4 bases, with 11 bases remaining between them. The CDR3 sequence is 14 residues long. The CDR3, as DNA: TGTGCCAGCAGTTACGGCCTGGGGTCCTATGGCTACACCTTC. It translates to CASSYGLGSYGYTF.

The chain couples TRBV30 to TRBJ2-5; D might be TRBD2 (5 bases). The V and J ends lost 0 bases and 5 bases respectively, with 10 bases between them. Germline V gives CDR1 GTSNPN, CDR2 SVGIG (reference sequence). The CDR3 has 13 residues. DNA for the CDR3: TGTGCCTGGAGTGTACCGGGCGGGGAGACCCAGTACTTC. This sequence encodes CAWSVPGGETQYF.

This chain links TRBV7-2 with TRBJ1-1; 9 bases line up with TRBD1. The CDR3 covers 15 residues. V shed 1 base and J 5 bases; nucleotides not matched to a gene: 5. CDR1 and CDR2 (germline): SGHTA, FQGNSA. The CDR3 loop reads CASSLDRGPRTEAFF. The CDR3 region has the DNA TGTGCCAGCAGCTTAGACAGGGGGCCGAGGACTGAAGCTTTCTTT.

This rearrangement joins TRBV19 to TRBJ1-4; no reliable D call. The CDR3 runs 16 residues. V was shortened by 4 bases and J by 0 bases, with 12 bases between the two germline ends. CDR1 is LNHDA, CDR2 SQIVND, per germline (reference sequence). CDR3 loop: CASSRKKGATNEKLFF. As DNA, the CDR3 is TGTGCCAGTAGTAGGAAGAAGGGTGCAACTAATGAAAAACTGTTTTTT.

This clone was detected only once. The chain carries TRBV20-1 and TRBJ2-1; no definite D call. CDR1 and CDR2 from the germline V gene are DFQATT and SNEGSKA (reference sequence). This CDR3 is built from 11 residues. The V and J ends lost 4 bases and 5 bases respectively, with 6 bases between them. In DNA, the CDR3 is TGCAGTGCTAATTCGGACAATGAGCAGTTCTTC. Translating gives CSANSDNEQFF.

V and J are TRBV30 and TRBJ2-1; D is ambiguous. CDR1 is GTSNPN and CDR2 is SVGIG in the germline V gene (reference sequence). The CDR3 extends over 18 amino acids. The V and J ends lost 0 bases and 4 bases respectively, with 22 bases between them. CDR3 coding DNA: TGTGCCTGGAGTGTAGGGCCCCGCACAGCTAAATATTACAATGAGCAGTTCTTC. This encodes CAWSVGPRTAKYYNEQFF. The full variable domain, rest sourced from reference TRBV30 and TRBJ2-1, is SQTIHQWPATLVQPVGSPLSLECTVEGTSNPNLYWYRQAAGRGLQLLFYSVGIGQISSEVPQNLSASRPQDRQFILSSKKLLLSDSGFYLCAWSVGPRTAKYYNEQFFGPGTRLTVL.

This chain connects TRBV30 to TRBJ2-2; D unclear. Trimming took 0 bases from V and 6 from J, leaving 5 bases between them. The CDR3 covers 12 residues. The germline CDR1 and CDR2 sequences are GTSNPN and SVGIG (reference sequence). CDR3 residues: CAWSVYAGELFF. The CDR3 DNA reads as TGTGCCTGGAGTGTATATGCCGGGGAGCTGTTTTTT.

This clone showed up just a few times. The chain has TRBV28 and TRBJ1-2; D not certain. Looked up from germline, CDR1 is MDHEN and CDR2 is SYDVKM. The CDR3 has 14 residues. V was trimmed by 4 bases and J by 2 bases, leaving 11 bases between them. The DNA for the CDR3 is TGTGCCAGCAGTTCCTCTCCTTTAAACTATGGCTACACCTTC. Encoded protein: CASSSSPLNYGYTF.

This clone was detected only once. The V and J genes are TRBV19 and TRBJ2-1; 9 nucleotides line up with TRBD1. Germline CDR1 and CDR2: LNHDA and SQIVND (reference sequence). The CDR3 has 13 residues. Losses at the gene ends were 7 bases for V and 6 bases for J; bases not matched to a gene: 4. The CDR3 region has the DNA TGTGCCAGTAAGGACAGGGGCCCCAATGAGCAGTTCTTC. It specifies CASKDRGPNEQFF. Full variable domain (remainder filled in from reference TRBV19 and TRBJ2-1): DGGITQSPKYLFRKEGQNVTLSCEQNLNHDAMYWYRQDPGQGLRLIYYSQIVNDFQKGDIAEGYSVSREKKESFPLTVTSAQKNPTAFYLCASKDRGPNEQFFGPGTRLTVL.

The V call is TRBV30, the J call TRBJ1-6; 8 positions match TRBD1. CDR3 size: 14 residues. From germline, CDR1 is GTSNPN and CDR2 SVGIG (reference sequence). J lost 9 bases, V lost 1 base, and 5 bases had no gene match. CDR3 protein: CAWSGTGRLSPLHF. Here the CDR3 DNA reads TGTGCCTGGAGTGGGACAGGGAGGCTTTCACCCCTCCACTTT. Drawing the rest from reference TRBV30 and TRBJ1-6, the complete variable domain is SQTIHQWPATLVQPVGSPLSLECTVEGTSNPNLYWYRQAAGRGLQLLFYSVGIGQISSEVPQNLSASRPQDRQFILSSKKLLLSDSGFYLCAWSGTGRLSPLHFGNGTRLTVT.

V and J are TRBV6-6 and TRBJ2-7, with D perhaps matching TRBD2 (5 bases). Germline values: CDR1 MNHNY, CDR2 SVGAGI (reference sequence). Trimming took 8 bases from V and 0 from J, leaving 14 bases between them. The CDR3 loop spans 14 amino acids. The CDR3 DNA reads TGTGCCAGCGGAAACGAAGGGAGCTCCTACGAGCAGTACTTC. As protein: CASGNEGSSYEQYF.

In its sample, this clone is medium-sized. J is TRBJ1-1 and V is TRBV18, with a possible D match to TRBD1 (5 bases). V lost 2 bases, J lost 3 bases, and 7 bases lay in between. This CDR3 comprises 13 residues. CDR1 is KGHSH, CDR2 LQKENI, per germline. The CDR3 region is CASSPIQDTEAFF. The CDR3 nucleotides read TGTGCCAGCTCACCAATACAGGACACTGAAGCTTTCTTT.

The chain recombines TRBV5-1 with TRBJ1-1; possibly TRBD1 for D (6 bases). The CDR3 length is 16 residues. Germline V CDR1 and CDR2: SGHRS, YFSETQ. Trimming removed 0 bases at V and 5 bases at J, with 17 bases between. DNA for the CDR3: TGCGCCAGCAGCTTGGGGGGGGCGGGGGCAGGGACTGAAGCTTTCTTT. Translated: CASSLGGAGAGTEAFF.

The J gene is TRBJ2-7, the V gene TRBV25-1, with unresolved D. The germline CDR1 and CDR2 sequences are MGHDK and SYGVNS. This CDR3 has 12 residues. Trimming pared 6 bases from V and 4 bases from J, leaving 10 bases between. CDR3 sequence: CASSEASYEQYF. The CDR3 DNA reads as TGTGCCAGCAGCGAAGCCTCTTACGAGCAGTACTTC.

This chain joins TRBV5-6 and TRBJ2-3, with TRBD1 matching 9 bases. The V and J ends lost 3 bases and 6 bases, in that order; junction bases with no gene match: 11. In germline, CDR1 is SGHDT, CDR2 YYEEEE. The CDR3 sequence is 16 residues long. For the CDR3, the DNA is TGTGCCAGCAGCTCCTTCCGGGACAGGGTAGGCGATACGCAGTATTTT. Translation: CASSSFRDRVGDTQYF. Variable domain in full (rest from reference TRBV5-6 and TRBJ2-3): DAGVTQSPTHLIKTRGQQVTLRCSPKSGHDTVSWYQQALGQGPQFIFQYYEEEERQRGNFPDRFSGHQFPNYSSELNVNALLLGDSALYLCASSSFRDRVGDTQYFGPGTRLTVL.

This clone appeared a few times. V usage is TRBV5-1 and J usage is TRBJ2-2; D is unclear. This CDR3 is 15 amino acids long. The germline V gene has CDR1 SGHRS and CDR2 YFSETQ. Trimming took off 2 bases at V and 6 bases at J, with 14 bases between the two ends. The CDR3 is CASSFGTLRAGELFF. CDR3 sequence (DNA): TGCGCCAGCAGCTTCGGCACCTTAAGGGCCGGGGAGCTGTTTTTT.

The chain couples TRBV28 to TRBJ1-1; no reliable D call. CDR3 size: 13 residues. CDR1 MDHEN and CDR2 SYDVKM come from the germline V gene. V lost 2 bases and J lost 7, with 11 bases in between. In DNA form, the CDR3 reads TGTGCCAGCAGTTTAGATGGGCAGGTTGAAGCTTTCTTT. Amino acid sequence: CASSLDGQVEAFF. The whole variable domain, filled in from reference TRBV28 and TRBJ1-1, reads DVKVTQSSRYLVKRTGEKVFLECVQDMDHENMFWYRQDPGLGLRLIYFSYDVKMKEKGDIPEGYSVSREKKERFSLILESASTNQTSMYLCASSLDGQVEAFFGQGTRLTVV.

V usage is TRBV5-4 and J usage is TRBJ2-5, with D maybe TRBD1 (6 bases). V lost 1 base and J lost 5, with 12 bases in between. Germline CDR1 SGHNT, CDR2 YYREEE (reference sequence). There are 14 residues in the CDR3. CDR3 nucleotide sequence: TGTGCCAGCAGCTTGTGGGGGCGAGAGGAGACCCAGTACTTC. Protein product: CASSLWGREETQYF.

Here the CDR3 reads CASSFGSGSYNEQFF. CDR3 bases: TGTGCCAGCAGCTTCGGTAGCGGATCCTACAATGAGCAGTTCTTC. The V gene is TRBV5-8, the J gene TRBJ2-1; D is perhaps TRBD2 (6 bases). Per germline, CDR1 SGHTS and CDR2 YDEGEE. Deletions cut 2 bases from V and 1 base from J, with 10 bases between. The CDR3 totals 15 residues.

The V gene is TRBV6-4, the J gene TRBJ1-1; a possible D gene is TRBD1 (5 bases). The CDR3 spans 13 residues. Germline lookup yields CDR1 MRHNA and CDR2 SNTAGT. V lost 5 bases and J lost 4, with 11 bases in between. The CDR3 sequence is CASSFDGGTEAFF. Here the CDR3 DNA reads TGTGCCAGCAGTTTCGACGGGGGCACTGAAGCTTTCTTT.

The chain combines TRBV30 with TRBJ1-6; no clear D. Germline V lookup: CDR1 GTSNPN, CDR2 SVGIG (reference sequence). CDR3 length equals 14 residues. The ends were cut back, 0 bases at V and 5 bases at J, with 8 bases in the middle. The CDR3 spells CAWSVLENNSPLHF. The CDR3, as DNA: TGTGCCTGGAGTGTACTGGAGAATAATTCACCCCTCCACTTT. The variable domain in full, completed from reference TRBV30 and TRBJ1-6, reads SQTIHQWPATLVQPVGSPLSLECTVEGTSNPNLYWYRQAAGRGLQLLFYSVGIGQISSEVPQNLSASRPQDRQFILSSKKLLLSDSGFYLCAWSVLENNSPLHFGNGTRLTVT.

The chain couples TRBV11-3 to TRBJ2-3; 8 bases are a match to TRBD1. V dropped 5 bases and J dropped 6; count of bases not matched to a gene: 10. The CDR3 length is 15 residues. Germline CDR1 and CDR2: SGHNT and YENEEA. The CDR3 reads CASSPGQGPPDTQYF. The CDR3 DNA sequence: TGTGCCAGCAGCCCCGGACAGGGACCCCCGGATACGCAGTATTTT.

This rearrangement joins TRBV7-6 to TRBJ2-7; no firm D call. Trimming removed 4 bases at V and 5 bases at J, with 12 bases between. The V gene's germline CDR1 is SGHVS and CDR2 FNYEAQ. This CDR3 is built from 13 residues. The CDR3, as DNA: TGTGCCAGCAGCTCCGGGCCACTGAACGAGCAGTACTTC. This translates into CASSSGPLNEQYF.

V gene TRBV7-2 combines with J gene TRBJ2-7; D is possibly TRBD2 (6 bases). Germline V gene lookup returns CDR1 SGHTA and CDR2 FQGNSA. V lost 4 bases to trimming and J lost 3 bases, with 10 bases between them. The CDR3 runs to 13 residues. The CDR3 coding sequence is TGTGCCAGCAGCTCTCGGAGGGGCTACGAGCAGTACTTC. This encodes CASSSRRGYEQYF.

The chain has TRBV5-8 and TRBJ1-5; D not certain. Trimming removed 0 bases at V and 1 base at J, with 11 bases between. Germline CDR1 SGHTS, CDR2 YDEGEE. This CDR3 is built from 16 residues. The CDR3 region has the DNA TGTGCCAGCAGCTTGGTAGCCCGGTGGAGCAATCAGCCCCAGCATTTT. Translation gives CASSLVARWSNQPQHF.

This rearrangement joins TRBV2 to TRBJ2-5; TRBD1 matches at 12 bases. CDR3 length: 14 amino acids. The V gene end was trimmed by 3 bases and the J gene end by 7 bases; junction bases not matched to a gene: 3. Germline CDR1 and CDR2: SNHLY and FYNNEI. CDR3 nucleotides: TGTGCCAGCAGTGAGGGGACAGGGGGCCTGACCCAGTACTTC. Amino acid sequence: CASSEGTGGLTQYF.

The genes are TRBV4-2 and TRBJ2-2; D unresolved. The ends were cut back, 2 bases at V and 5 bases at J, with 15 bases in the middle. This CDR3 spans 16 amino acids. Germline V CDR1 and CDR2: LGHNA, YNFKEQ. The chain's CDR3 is CASSQPLRLGTGELFF. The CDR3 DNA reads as TGTGCCAGCAGCCAACCCCTCCGGCTGGGGACCGGGGAGCTGTTTTTT.

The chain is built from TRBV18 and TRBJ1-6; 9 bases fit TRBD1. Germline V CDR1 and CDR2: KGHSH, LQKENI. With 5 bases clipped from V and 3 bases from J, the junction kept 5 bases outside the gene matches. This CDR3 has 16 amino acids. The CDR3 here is CASSTGQGSYNSPLHF. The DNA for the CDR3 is TGTGCCAGCTCAACGGGACAGGGTAGCTATAATTCACCCCTCCACTTT.

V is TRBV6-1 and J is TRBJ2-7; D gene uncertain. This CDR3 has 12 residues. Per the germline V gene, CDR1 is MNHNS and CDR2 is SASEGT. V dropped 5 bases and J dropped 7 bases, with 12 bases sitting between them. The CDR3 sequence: CASSPRPDEQYF. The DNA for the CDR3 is TGTGCCAGCAGTCCTCGGCCAGATGAGCAGTACTTC.

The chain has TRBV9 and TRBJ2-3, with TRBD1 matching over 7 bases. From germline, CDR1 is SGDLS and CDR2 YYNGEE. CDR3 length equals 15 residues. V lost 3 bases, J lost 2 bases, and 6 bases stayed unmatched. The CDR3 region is CASSDPGQPTDTQYF. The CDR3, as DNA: TGTGCCAGCAGCGACCCGGGACAGCCCACAGATACGCAGTATTTT.